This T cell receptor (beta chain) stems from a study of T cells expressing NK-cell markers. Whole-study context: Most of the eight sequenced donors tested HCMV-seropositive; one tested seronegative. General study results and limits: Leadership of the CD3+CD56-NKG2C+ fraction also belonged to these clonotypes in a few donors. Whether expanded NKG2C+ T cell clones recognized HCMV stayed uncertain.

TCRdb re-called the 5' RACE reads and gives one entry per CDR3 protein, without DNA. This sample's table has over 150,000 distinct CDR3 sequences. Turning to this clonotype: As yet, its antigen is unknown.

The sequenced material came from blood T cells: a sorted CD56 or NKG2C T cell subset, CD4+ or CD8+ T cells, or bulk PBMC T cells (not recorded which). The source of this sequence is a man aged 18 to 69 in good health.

The CDR3 loop reads CASSLGNPYEQYF. The rearrangement joins TRBV7-8 to TRBJ2-7. Germline V gene sequence: CDR1 SGHVS, CDR2 FQNEAQ. This CDR3 is built from 13 residues. Complete variable domain (other parts from reference TRBV7-8 and TRBJ2-7): GAGVSQSPRYKVAKRGQDVALRCDPISGHVSLFWYQQALGQGPEFLTYFQNEAQLDKSGLPSDRFFAERPEGSVSTLKIQRTQQEDSAVYLCASSLGNPYEQYFGPGTRLTVT.